This is a list of T cell receptor beta chains from one sample in a study of T-cell reconstitution after alpha-beta-depleted transplantation in children. One entry per CDR3 protein, called by TCRdb with MiXCR from the PCR reads. Here the sample spans 300,000 to 400,000 distinct CDR3 sequences, less than 15% being singletons. The input for sequencing was PBMCs, taken from the stem cell graft. The receptors derive from a human donor who donated a stem cell graft to a child with Fanconi anemia. CDR3s include the opening cysteine and the closing phenylalanine or tryptophan. D genes are given only for firm matches. For some rows the clone size is stated as once, few or many, or as a class when expanded; others skip it.

j_call clone_size d_call v_call cdr3_aa cdr3_nt
TRBJ2-1 NA NA TRBV29-1 CSAKDASSYNEQFF TGCAGCGCCAAGGACGCAAGCTCCTACAATGAGCAGTTCTTC
TRBJ1-1 many TRBD1 TRBV5-1 CASSFQGAGTEAFF TGCGCCAGCAGCTTTCAGGGGGCCGGCACTGAAGCTTTCTTT
TRBJ2-1 many TRBD2 TRBV14 CASSQWTSGGNEQFF TGTGCCAGCAGCCAGTGGACTAGCGGCGGCAATGAGCAGTTCTTC
TRBJ2-5 few NA TRBV20-1 CSVEPRRSAGETQYF TGCAGTGTCGAACCGCGACGTTCCGCGGGAGAGACCCAGTACTTC
TRBJ2-1 NA TRBD2 TRBV2 CASSDDRWAGGNNEQFF TGTGCCAGCAGCGACGACCGGTGGGCGGGGGGTAACAATGAGCAGTTCTTC
TRBJ1-2 NA NA TRBV25-1 CASRSGLYGYTF TGTGCCAGCAGGTCGGGACTTTATGGCTACACCTTC
TRBJ1-3 few NA TRBV2 CASSENPFRSSGNTIYF TGTGCCAGCAGTGAAAATCCTTTCCGGAGCTCTGGAAACACCATATATTTT
TRBJ1-6 many NA TRBV7-2 CASSLAGGNSPLHF TGTGCCAGCAGCTTAGCAGGGGGTAATTCACCCCTCCACTTT
TRBJ1-2 many TRBD1 TRBV5-1 CASSLAGQGNGYTF TGCGCCAGCAGCCTCGCGGGACAGGGAAATGGCTACACCTTC
TRBJ1-1 few NA TRBV7-2 CASNSRGWDTEAFF TGTGCCAGCAACAGCAGAGGGTGGGACACTGAAGCTTTCTTT
TRBJ2-5 many TRBD2 TRBV27 CASSFRFSLAKLETQYF TGTGCCAGCAGCTTCCGGTTTTCACTAGCGAAGTTAGAGACCCAGTACTTC
TRBJ1-1 few NA TRBV5-6 CASSFLGSRDYDEAFF TGTGCCAGCAGCTTTTTAGGGTCAAGGGACTATGATGAAGCTTTCTTT
TRBJ2-5 few NA TRBV5-1 CASSLVIGSGETQYF TGCGCCAGCAGCTTGGTGATCGGTAGCGGAGAGACCCAGTACTTC
TRBJ2-5 few NA TRBV7-6 CASSLELGQTQYF TGTGCCAGCAGCTTAGAACTGGGGCAGACCCAGTACTTC
TRBJ2-2 many NA TRBV7-2 CASSHPTGELFF TGTGCCAGCAGCCACCCGACCGGGGAGCTGTTTTTT
TRBJ1-5 few TRBD1 TRBV12-3/TRBV12-4 CASSLESTGGLIQPQHF TGTGCCAGCAGTTTAGAATCGACAGGGGGCCTAATTCAGCCCCAGCATTTT
TRBJ2-3 NA TRBD1 TRBV11-2 CASSLEGQGTQYF TGTGCCAGCAGCTTAGAGGGACAGGGTACGCAGTATTTT
TRBJ2-5 NA NA TRBV7-9 CASSLVRGREETQYF TGTGCCAGCAGCTTAGTCCGGGGGCGCGAAGAGACCCAGTACTTC
TRBJ1-2 NA TRBD1 TRBV9 CASSATGGIDYGYAF TGTGCCAGCAGCGCTACAGGGGGTATCGACTATGGCTACGCCTTC
TRBJ1-2 many TRBD1 TRBV6-2/TRBV6-3 CASRPGTGPYGYTF TGTGCCAGCAGGCCCGGGACAGGTCCCTATGGCTACACCTTC
TRBJ1-3 few TRBD1 TRBV6-1 CASSDRGPGNTIYF TGTGCCAGCAGTGACAGGGGGCCTGGAAACACCATATATTTT
TRBJ2-7 few NA TRBV7-8 CASSRADGPSYEQYF TGTGCCAGCAGCCGAGCGGATGGTCCCTCCTACGAGCAGTACTTC
TRBJ2-3 NA NA TRBV29-1 CSGKPGVTDTQYF TGCAGCGGAAAGCCTGGAGTCACAGATACGCAGTATTTT
TRBJ2-2 many NA TRBV20-1 CSARKGGSGELFF TGCAGTGCTAGGAAGGGGGGATCCGGGGAGCTGTTTTTT
TRBJ2-7 many NA TRBV10-1 CASSDRDRSEQYF TGCGCCAGCAGTGATCGAGACAGATCCGAGCAGTACTTC
TRBJ2-3 many TRBD1 TRBV28 CASRDRGSDTQYF TGTGCCAGCAGGGACAGGGGCTCAGATACGCAGTATTTT
TRBJ1-4 many NA TRBV27 CASSPTAGWGDRKLFF TGTGCCAGCAGTCCTACAGCAGGGTGGGGGGATAGAAAACTGTTTTTT
TRBJ2-7 NA NA TRBV20-1 CSARFNWIGLTDGSYEQYF TGCAGTGCTAGATTCAATTGGATAGGGTTAACGGACGGTTCTTACGAGCAGTACTTC
TRBJ2-3 NA NA TRBV3-1 CASSQKEEDTQYF TGTGCCAGCAGCCAAAAGGAGGAGGATACGCAGTATTTT
TRBJ2-3 many TRBD1 TRBV6-5 CASSYSTGVGTDTQYF TGTGCCAGCAGTTACTCCACAGGGGTGGGCACAGATACGCAGTATTTT
TRBJ2-3 few NA TRBV28 CASVSPPDTQYF TGTGCCAGCGTTTCCCCCCCAGATACGCAGTATTTT
TRBJ2-1 many NA TRBV6-2/TRBV6-3 CASSYSGSYNEQFF TGTGCCAGCAGTTACTCCGGGTCCTACAATGAGCAGTTCTTC
TRBJ1-1 many NA TRBV20-1 CSAPDQGTEAFF TGCAGTGCGCCCGACCAGGGAACTGAAGCTTTCTTT
TRBJ2-1 many NA TRBV24-1 CATSEESSEQFF TGTGCCACCAGTGAAGAATCCTCTGAGCAGTTCTTC
TRBJ2-3 many NA TRBV2 CASSEAGTTSTDTQYF TGTGCCAGCAGTGAAGCGGGGACAACTAGCACAGATACGCAGTATTTT
TRBJ2-7 once NA TRBV6-6 CASSSSGRYEQYF TGTGCCAGCAGCAGTTCAGGGAGGTACGAGCAGTACTTC
TRBJ2-7 many NA TRBV6-2/TRBV6-3 CASSYGPGTKEYEQYF TGTGCCAGCAGTTACGGCCCCGGGACAAAGGAGTACGAGCAGTACTTC
TRBJ2-3 many TRBD1 TRBV9 CASSVGGQGSNTQYF TGTGCCAGCAGCGTAGGAGGACAGGGGTCAAATACGCAGTATTTT
TRBJ2-3 few TRBD1 TRBV20-1 CSARDALRQGIWSDTQYF TGCAGTGCTAGAGACGCACTTCGACAGGGGATCTGGTCAGATACGCAGTATTTT
TRBJ2-1 many TRBD1 TRBV5-6 CASSSGGTGDPSNEQFF TGTGCCAGCAGCTCCGGGGGGACAGGGGACCCCTCGAATGAGCAGTTCTTC
TRBJ1-2 NA NA TRBV29-1 CSAWGGSTPEGGYTF TGCAGTGCCTGGGGGGGTTCGACGCCGGAAGGAGGCTACACCTTC
TRBJ2-1 NA NA TRBV5-1 CASSPRPSSYNEQFF TGCGCCAGCAGCCCCCGCCCTAGCTCCTACAATGAGCAGTTCTTC
TRBJ2-5 many TRBD1 TRBV10-3 CAISVYEGQQETQYF TGTGCCATCAGTGTCTATGAGGGACAGCAAGAGACCCAGTACTTC
TRBJ2-1 NA NA TRBV9 CASSVSVGNEQFF TGTGCCAGCAGCGTATCCGTGGGTAATGAGCAGTTCTTC
TRBJ1-3 many NA TRBV29-1 CSAGISSGNTIYF TGCAGCGCAGGGATAAGCTCTGGAAACACCATATATTTT
TRBJ2-7 NA NA TRBV29-1 CSVEDRRYEQYF TGCAGCGTTGAAGATCGCCGATACGAGCAGTACTTC
TRBJ2-1 many TRBD2 TRBV27 CASRTGLAFNEQFF TGTGCCAGCAGGACGGGACTAGCGTTTAATGAGCAGTTCTTC
TRBJ2-3 few NA TRBV20-1 CSASHPEENTQYF TGCAGTGCTTCACACCCCGAGGAGAATACGCAGTATTTT
TRBJ2-7 few TRBD2 TRBV20-1 CSPRAGGFPYEQYF TGCAGTCCCCGGGCGGGGGGATTTCCCTACGAGCAGTACTTC